A selection of T cell receptor beta chains follows, all from one sample in a study of cytomegalovirus exposure and HLA in healthy donors. The table came from immunoSEQ multiplex PCR; TCRdb's copy has only in-frame clones and leaves some out. The sample contains more than 110,000 clones, 80% to 90% of which appear only once. The sample taken for sequencing was PBMCs. These receptors originate from a man between 18 and 35 years old in good health and CMV-seronegative. Both conserved end residues are part of each CDR3. A D gene is named only where the DNA matches it firmly. Not all rows give a size; the values are once, few, many and, for expanded clones, a class.

j_gene: TRBJ2-2; len: 16; v_gene: TRBV5-1; d_gene: TRBD2; abundance: -; CDR3aa: CASSERTSGDTGELFF; CDR3nt: TGCGCCAGCAGCGAGCGGACTAGCGGAGACACCGGGGAGCTGTTTTTT
j_gene: TRBJ2-3; len: 17; v_gene: TRBV27; d_gene: TRBD2; abundance: few; CDR3aa: CASSFSSTSGVGDTQYF; CDR3nt: TGTGCCAGCAGTTTCTCGTCGACTAGCGGGGTCGGAGATACGCAGTATTTT
j_gene: TRBJ1-1; len: 13; v_gene: TRBV2; d_gene: -; abundance: -; CDR3aa: CASIIYRDTEAFF; CDR3nt: TGTGCCAGCATCATATACCGGGACACTGAAGCTTTCTTT
j_gene: TRBJ2-5; len: 12; v_gene: TRBV2; d_gene: -; abundance: -; CDR3aa: CASSRNQETQYF; CDR3nt: TGTGCCAGCAGCAGGAATCAAGAGACCCAGTACTTC
j_gene: TRBJ1-1; len: 14; v_gene: TRBV10-3; d_gene: -; abundance: -; CDR3aa: CAISEKAGWAEAFF; CDR3nt: TGTGCCATCAGTGAGAAGGCAGGATGGGCTGAAGCTTTCTTT
j_gene: TRBJ2-7; len: 15; v_gene: TRBV15; d_gene: TRBD1; abundance: few; CDR3aa: CATSRGTGGSYEQYF; CDR3nt: TGTGCCACCAGCAGGGGGACAGGGGGCTCCTACGAGCAGTACTTC
j_gene: TRBJ1-2; len: 15; v_gene: TRBV7-9; d_gene: -; abundance: -; CDR3aa: CASSGRLQGGYGYTF; CDR3nt: TGTGCCAGCAGCGGTCGACTCCAGGGCGGCTATGGCTACACCTTC
j_gene: TRBJ1-2; len: 14; v_gene: TRBV6-1; d_gene: TRBD1; abundance: -; CDR3aa: CASWDRGLLYGYTF; CDR3nt: TGTGCCAGCTGGGACAGGGGGCTGCTCTATGGCTACACCTTC
j_gene: TRBJ2-1; len: 14; v_gene: TRBV6-1; d_gene: -; abundance: -; CDR3aa: CASSEAYQRVGQFF; CDR3nt: TGTGCCAGCAGTGAAGCCTACCAACGGGTTGGGCAGTTCTTC
j_gene: TRBJ1-5; len: 15; v_gene: TRBV18; d_gene: TRBD1; abundance: -; CDR3aa: CASSPVDRGDQPQHF; CDR3nt: TGTGCCAGCTCACCCGTGGACAGGGGGGATCAGCCCCAGCATTTT
j_gene: TRBJ1-3; len: 14; v_gene: TRBV29-1; d_gene: TRBD1; abundance: -; CDR3aa: CSVEDRMSGNTIYF; CDR3nt: TGCAGCGTTGAGGACAGGATGTCTGGAAACACCATATATTTT
j_gene: TRBJ1-1; len: 17; v_gene: TRBV10-1; d_gene: -; abundance: -; CDR3aa: CASSDSRGRPGNTEAFF; CDR3nt: TGCGCCAGCAGTGACTCCCGGGGTAGACCTGGGAACACTGAAGCTTTCTTT
j_gene: TRBJ2-2; len: 16; v_gene: TRBV15; d_gene: TRBD1; abundance: -; CDR3aa: CATSRDGTGYTGELFF; CDR3nt: TGTGCCACCAGCAGAGACGGGACAGGGTACACCGGGGAGCTGTTTTTT
j_gene: TRBJ2-7; len: 17; v_gene: TRBV28; d_gene: -; abundance: -; CDR3aa: CASSLVSRSGADYEQYF; CDR3nt: TGTGCCAGCAGTTTAGTTTCGCGGTCCGGAGCCGACTACGAGCAGTACTTC
j_gene: TRBJ1-2; len: 15; v_gene: TRBV16; d_gene: -; abundance: -; CDR3aa: CASSQLGGFNYGYTF; CDR3nt: TGTGCCAGCAGCCAATTAGGCGGGTTCAACTATGGCTACACCTTC
j_gene: TRBJ2-7; len: 15; v_gene: TRBV2; d_gene: -; abundance: -; CDR3aa: CASSEKGASPYEQYF; CDR3nt: TGTGCCAGCAGTGAGAAGGGAGCCAGCCCCTACGAGCAGTACTTC
j_gene: TRBJ2-7; len: 15; v_gene: TRBV7-6; d_gene: TRBD1; abundance: -; CDR3aa: CASSFGAGGTYEQYF; CDR3nt: TGTGCCAGCAGCTTTGGGGCAGGGGGAACCTACGAGCAGTACTTC
j_gene: TRBJ1-1; len: 15; v_gene: TRBV7-9; d_gene: -; abundance: -; CDR3aa: CASSLFFFVNTEAFF; CDR3nt: TGTGCCAGCAGCTTATTCTTCTTTGTGAACACTGAAGCTTTCTTT
j_gene: TRBJ2-7; len: 14; v_gene: TRBV5-1; d_gene: -; abundance: -; CDR3aa: CASSFDLGRREQYF; CDR3nt: TGCGCCAGCAGCTTTGATTTAGGGAGGAGGGAGCAGTACTTC
j_gene: TRBJ2-1; len: 16; v_gene: TRBV19; d_gene: -; abundance: -; CDR3aa: CASSGLGRTGYNEQFF; CDR3nt: TGTGCCAGTAGTGGCTTGGGGAGAACGGGCTACAATGAGCAGTTCTTC
j_gene: TRBJ2-1; len: 13; v_gene: TRBV10-1; d_gene: -; abundance: -; CDR3aa: CASSQDTYNEQFF; CDR3nt: TGCGCCAGCAGTCAGGATACCTACAATGAGCAGTTCTTC
j_gene: TRBJ1-2; len: 14; v_gene: TRBV5-5; d_gene: TRBD1; abundance: -; CDR3aa: CASSEGQGYYGYTF; CDR3nt: TGTGCCAGCAGCGAGGGACAGGGGTACTATGGCTACACCTTC
j_gene: TRBJ2-5; len: 13; v_gene: TRBV2; d_gene: -; abundance: -; CDR3aa: CASSEYERETQYF; CDR3nt: TGTGCCAGCAGTGAATATGAGCGCGAGACCCAGTACTTC
j_gene: TRBJ1-1; len: 15; v_gene: TRBV6-5; d_gene: TRBD1; abundance: -; CDR3aa: CASSALQGMHTEAFF; CDR3nt: TGTGCCAGCAGTGCACTACAGGGGATGCACACTGAAGCTTTCTTT
j_gene: TRBJ2-7; len: 17; v_gene: TRBV12-5; d_gene: -; abundance: -; CDR3aa: CASGLDTLDRSQYEQYF; CDR3nt: TGTGCTAGTGGTTTGGACACACTCGACCGGAGCCAATACGAGCAGTACTTC
j_gene: TRBJ2-4; len: 17; v_gene: TRBV4-1; d_gene: TRBD1; abundance: -; CDR3aa: CASSPPGTGTAKNIQYF; CDR3nt: TGCGCCAGCAGCCCCCCGGGGACAGGGACAGCCAAAAACATTCAGTACTTC
j_gene: TRBJ1-2; len: 12; v_gene: TRBV23-1; d_gene: -; abundance: -; CDR3aa: CASTRHIYGYTF; CDR3nt: TGCGCCAGCACCCGACACATCTATGGCTACACCTTC
j_gene: TRBJ2-1; len: 17; v_gene: TRBV28; d_gene: -; abundance: -; CDR3aa: CASSRTGLRDSYNEQFF; CDR3nt: TGTGCCAGCAGCCGCACGGGACTCCGGGACTCCTACAATGAGCAGTTCTTC
j_gene: TRBJ2-7; len: 15; v_gene: TRBV4-1; d_gene: TRBD1; abundance: -; CDR3aa: CASSQVGTGHYEQYF; CDR3nt: TGCGCCAGCAGCCAAGTCGGGACAGGACACTACGAGCAGTACTTC
j_gene: TRBJ1-2; len: 13; v_gene: TRBV6-5; d_gene: TRBD1; abundance: -; CDR3aa: CASSADRIYGYTF; CDR3nt: TGTGCCAGCAGTGCGGACAGGATTTATGGCTACACCTTC
j_gene: TRBJ2-3; len: 15; v_gene: TRBV19; d_gene: -; abundance: -; CDR3aa: CASSIAGGFTDTQYF; CDR3nt: TGTGCCAGTAGTATCGCTGGGGGGTTCACAGATACGCAGTATTTT
j_gene: TRBJ2-5; len: 14; v_gene: TRBV5-1; d_gene: -; abundance: -; CDR3aa: CASSLRSVQETQYF; CDR3nt: TGCGCCAGCAGCTTGAGGAGCGTGCAAGAGACCCAGTACTTC
j_gene: TRBJ1-3; len: 14; v_gene: TRBV2; d_gene: TRBD1; abundance: -; CDR3aa: CASSVDRGSNTIYF; CDR3nt: TGTGCCAGCAGTGTAGACAGGGGGTCGAACACCATATATTTT
j_gene: TRBJ2-3; len: 14; v_gene: TRBV9; d_gene: -; abundance: once; CDR3aa: CASSQGGGTDTQYF; CDR3nt: TGTGCCAGCAGCCAGGGGGGCGGCACAGATACGCAGTATTTT
j_gene: TRBJ2-5; len: 12; v_gene: TRBV2; d_gene: -; abundance: once; CDR3aa: CASSERGETQYF; CDR3nt: TGTGCCAGCAGTGAGAGAGGGGAGACCCAGTACTTC
j_gene: TRBJ2-5; len: 16; v_gene: TRBV25-1; d_gene: TRBD2; abundance: -; CDR3aa: CASSELVSGSSETQYF; CDR3nt: TGTGCCAGCAGTGAATTGGTTAGCGGGAGTTCCGAGACCCAGTACTTC
j_gene: TRBJ1-2; len: 13; v_gene: TRBV28; d_gene: -; abundance: -; CDR3aa: CASSVSQGRGYTF; CDR3nt: TGTGCCAGCAGTGTCTCACAGGGCCGGGGCTACACCTTC
j_gene: TRBJ1-6; len: 14; v_gene: TRBV28; d_gene: -; abundance: -; CDR3aa: CASSFHREVPPLHF; CDR3nt: TGTGCCAGCAGTTTTCATAGGGAGGTCCCACCCCTCCACTTT
j_gene: TRBJ2-5; len: 14; v_gene: TRBV5-1; d_gene: -; abundance: -; CDR3aa: CASSFSLSQETQYF; CDR3nt: TGCGCCAGCAGCTTTTCCCTAAGTCAAGAGACCCAGTACTTC
j_gene: TRBJ1-2; len: 13; v_gene: TRBV19; d_gene: -; abundance: -; CDR3aa: CASSIIRGGGYTF; CDR3nt: TGTGCCAGTAGTATAATTAGGGGTGGAGGCTACACCTTC
j_gene: TRBJ1-5; len: 13; v_gene: TRBV27; d_gene: -; abundance: -; CDR3aa: CASSLRTGQPQHF; CDR3nt: TGTGCCAGCAGTTTGCGGACGGGACAGCCCCAGCATTTT
j_gene: TRBJ2-1; len: 13; v_gene: TRBV9; d_gene: -; abundance: -; CDR3aa: CASSVGQVDEQFF; CDR3nt: TGTGCCAGCAGCGTAGGACAGGTGGATGAGCAGTTCTTC
j_gene: TRBJ1-1; len: 15; v_gene: TRBV7-9; d_gene: TRBD1; abundance: -; CDR3aa: CASSLVDWDRAEAFF; CDR3nt: TGTGCCAGCAGCTTAGTCGACTGGGACAGGGCTGAAGCTTTCTTT
j_gene: TRBJ2-2; len: 18; v_gene: TRBV4-1; d_gene: TRBD2; abundance: -; CDR3aa: CASSQVGLAGGVAGELFF; CDR3nt: TGCGCCAGCAGCCAAGTAGGGCTAGCGGGAGGGGTTGCCGGGGAGCTGTTTTTT
j_gene: TRBJ2-7; len: 14; v_gene: TRBV5-1; d_gene: TRBD1; abundance: -; CDR3aa: CASSSGQGAYEQYF; CDR3nt: TGCGCCAGCAGCTCAGGACAGGGGGCGTACGAGCAGTACTTC
j_gene: TRBJ2-7; len: 13; v_gene: TRBV6-1; d_gene: -; abundance: once; CDR3aa: CASSETRSYEQYF; CDR3nt: TGTGCCAGCAGTGAAACAAGAAGTTACGAGCAGTACTTC
j_gene: TRBJ2-1; len: 11; v_gene: TRBV7-9; d_gene: -; abundance: -; CDR3aa: CASSPDNEQFF; CDR3nt: TGTGCCAGCAGCCCGGACAATGAGCAGTTCTTC
j_gene: TRBJ1-4; len: 16; v_gene: TRBV15; d_gene: -; abundance: -; CDR3aa: CATSRDGDSPIEKLFF; CDR3nt: TGTGCCACCAGCAGAGATGGTGACAGCCCCATTGAAAAACTGTTTTTT
j_gene: TRBJ2-2; len: 17; v_gene: TRBV7-6; d_gene: -; abundance: -; CDR3aa: CASSLAALGANTGELFF; CDR3nt: TGTGCCAGCAGCTTAGCCGCACTAGGCGCGAACACCGGGGAGCTGTTTTTT
j_gene: TRBJ1-6; len: 16; v_gene: TRBV11-2; d_gene: TRBD1; abundance: -; CDR3aa: CASSLGVGTGNSPLHF; CDR3nt: TGTGCCAGCAGCTTAGGTGTGGGGACAGGGAATTCACCCCTCCACTTT